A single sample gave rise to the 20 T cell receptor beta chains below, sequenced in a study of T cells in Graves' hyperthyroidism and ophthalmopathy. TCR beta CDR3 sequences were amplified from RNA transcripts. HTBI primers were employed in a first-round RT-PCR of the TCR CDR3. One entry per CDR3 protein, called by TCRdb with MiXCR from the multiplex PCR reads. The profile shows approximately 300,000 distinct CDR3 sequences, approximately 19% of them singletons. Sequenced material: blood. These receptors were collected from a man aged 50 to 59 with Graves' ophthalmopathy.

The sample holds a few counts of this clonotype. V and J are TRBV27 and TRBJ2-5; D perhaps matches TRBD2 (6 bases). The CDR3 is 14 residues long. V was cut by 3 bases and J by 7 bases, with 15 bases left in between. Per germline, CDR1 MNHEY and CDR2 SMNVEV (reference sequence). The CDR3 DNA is TGTGCCAGCAGTTTTCGGGGCTCGGGGGTGACCCAGTACTTC. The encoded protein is CASSFRGSGVTQYF.

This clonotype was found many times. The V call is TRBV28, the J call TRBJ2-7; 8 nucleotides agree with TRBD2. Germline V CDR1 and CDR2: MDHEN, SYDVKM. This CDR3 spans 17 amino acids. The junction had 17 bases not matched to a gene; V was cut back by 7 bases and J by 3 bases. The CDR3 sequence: CASKPPGGAGEGYEQYF. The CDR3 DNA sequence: TGTGCCAGCAAACCACCCGGGGGGGCGGGAGAAGGCTACGAGCAGTACTTC. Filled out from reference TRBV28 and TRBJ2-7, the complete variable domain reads DVKVTQSSRYLVKRTGEKVFLECVQDMDHENMFWYRQDPGLGLRLIYFSYDVKMKEKGDIPEGYSVSREKKERFSLILESASTNQTSMYLCASKPPGGAGEGYEQYFGPGTRLTVT.

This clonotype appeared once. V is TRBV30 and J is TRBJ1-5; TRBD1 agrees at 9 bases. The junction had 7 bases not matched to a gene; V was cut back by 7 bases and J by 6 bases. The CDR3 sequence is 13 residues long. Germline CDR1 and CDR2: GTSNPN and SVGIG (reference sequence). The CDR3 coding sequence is TGTGCCTATAACAGGGGGCATAGTCAGCCCCAGCATTTT. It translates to CAYNRGHSQPQHF.

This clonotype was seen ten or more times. The CDR3 bases are TGTGCCAGCCAGGAGAGAGCGGGAGGAGGTGCGGGAAGAGAGACCCAGTACTTC. Encoded protein: CASQERAGGGAGRETQYF. The chain recombines TRBV2 with TRBJ2-5, with 9 positions matching TRBD2. The CDR3 covers 18 residues. In germline, CDR1 is SNHLY, CDR2 FYNNEI. Trimming took 8 bases from V and 4 from J; bases not matched to a gene: 20.

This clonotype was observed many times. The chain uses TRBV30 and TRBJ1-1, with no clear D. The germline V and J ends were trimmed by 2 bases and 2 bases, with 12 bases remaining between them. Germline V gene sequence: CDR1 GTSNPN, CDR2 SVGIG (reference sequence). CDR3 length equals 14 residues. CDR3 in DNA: TGTGCCTGGAGTCCTTTGACCTACAACACTGAAGCTTTCTTT. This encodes CAWSPLTYNTEAFF.

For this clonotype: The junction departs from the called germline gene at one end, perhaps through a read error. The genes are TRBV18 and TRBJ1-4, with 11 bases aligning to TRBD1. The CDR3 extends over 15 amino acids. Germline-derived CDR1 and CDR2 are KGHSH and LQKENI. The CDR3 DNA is TGTGCCAGCTTACCACGGACAGGGGGCAGTGAAAAACTGTTTTTT. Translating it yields CASLPRTGGSEKLFF.

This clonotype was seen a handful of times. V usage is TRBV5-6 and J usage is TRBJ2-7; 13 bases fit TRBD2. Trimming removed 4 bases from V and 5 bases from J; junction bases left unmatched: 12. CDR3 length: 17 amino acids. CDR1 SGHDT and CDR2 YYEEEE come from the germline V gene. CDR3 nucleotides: TGTGCCAGCAGCACCCCGGGACTAGCGGGATGGCCCCACGAGCAGTACTTC. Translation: CASSTPGLAGWPHEQYF.

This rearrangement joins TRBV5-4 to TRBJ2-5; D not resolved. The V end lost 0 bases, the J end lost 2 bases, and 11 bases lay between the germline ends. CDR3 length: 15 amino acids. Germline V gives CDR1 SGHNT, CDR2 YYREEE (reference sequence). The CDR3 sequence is CASSLAAIRQETQYF. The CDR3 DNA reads TGTGCCAGCAGCTTGGCCGCCATACGACAAGAGACCCAGTACTTC.

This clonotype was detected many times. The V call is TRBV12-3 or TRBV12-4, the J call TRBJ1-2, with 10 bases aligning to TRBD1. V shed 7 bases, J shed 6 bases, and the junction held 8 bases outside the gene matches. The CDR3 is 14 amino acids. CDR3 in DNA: TGTGCCAGCACCCCGACAGGGGGCAGTAATGGCTACACCTTC. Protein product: CASTPTGGSNGYTF.

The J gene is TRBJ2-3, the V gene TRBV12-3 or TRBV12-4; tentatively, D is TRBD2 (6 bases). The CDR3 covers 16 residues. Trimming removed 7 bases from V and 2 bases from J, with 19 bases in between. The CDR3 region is CASTSNGLLNTDTQYF. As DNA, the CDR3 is TGTGCCAGCACCTCAAATGGACTACTAAACACAGATACGCAGTATTTT.

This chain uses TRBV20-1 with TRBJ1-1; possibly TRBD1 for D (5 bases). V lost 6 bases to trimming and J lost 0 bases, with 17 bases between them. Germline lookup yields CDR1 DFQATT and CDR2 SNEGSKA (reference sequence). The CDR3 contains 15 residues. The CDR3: CSAGPGGFMNTEAFF. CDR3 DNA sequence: TGCAGTGCGGGTCCGGGGGGATTTATGAACACTGAAGCTTTCTTT.

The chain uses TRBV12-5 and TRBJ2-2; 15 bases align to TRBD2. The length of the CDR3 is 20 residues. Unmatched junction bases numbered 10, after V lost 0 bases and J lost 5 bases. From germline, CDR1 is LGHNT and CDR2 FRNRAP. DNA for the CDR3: TGTGCTAGTGGTTTGGTACTCGGACTAGCGGGAGGGCTTCAGACCGGGGAGCTGTTTTTT. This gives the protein CASGLVLGLAGGLQTGELFF.

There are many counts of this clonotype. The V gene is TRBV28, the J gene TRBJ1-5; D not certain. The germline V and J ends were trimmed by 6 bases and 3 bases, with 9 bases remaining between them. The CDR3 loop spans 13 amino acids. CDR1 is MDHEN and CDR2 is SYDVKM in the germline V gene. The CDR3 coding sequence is TGTGCCAGCAGCCCCCGCTCCAATCAGCCCCAGCATTTT. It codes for CASSPRSNQPQHF.

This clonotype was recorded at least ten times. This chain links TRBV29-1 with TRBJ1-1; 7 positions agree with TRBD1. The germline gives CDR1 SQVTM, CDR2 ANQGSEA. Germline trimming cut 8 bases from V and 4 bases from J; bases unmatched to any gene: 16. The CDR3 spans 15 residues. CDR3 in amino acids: CSSRRAGGFFTEAFF. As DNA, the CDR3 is TGCAGCTCTCGGAGGGCAGGGGGATTTTTCACTGAAGCTTTCTTT.

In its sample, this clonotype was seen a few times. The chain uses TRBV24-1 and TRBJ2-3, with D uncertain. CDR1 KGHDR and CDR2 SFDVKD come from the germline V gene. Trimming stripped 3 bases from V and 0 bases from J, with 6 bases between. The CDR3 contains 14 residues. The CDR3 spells CATSDATSTDTQYF. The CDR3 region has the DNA TGTGCCACCAGTGATGCCACAAGCACAGATACGCAGTATTTT.

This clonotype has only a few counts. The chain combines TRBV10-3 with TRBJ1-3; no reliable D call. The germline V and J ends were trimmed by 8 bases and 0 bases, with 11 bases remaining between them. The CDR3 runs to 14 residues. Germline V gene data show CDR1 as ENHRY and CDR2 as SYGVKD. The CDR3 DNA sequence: TGTGCCATCTCTATAGACCTCTCTGGAAACACCATATATTTT. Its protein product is CAISIDLSGNTIYF.

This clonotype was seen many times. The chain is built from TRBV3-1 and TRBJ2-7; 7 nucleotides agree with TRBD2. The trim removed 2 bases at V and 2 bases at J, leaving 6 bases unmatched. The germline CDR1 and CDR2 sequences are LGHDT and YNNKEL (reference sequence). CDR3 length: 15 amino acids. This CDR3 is CASSQIGGGTYEQYF. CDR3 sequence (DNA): TGTGCCAGCAGCCAAATTGGCGGGGGAACCTACGAGCAGTACTTC.

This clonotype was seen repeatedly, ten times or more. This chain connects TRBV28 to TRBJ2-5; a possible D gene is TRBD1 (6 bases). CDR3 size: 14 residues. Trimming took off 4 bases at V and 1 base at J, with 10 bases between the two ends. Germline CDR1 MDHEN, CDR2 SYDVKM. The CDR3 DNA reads TGTGCCAGCAGTTCCGGACAGAGCCAAGAGACCCAGTACTTC. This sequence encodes CASSSGQSQETQYF.

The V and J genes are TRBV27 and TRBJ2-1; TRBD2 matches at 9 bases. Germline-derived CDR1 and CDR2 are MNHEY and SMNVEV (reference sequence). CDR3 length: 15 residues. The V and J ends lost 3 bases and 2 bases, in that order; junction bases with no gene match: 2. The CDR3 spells CASSFTSGPYNEQFF. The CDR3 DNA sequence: TGTGCCAGCAGTTTTACTAGCGGGCCCTACAATGAGCAGTTCTTC.

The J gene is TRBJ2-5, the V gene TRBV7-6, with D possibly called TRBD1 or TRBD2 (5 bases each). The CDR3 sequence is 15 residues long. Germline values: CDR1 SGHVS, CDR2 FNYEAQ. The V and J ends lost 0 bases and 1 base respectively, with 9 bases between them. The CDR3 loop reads CASSLAWGSQETQYF. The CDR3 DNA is TGTGCCAGCAGCTTAGCGTGGGGGTCCCAAGAGACCCAGTACTTC.